The entry below gives a single T cell receptor (beta chain) sequence along with its context. This clonotype has at least ten counts. The specificity of this receptor is unknown. Qualities for individual bases were not recorded, and no much larger clone is one base off. The sample belongs to a study of T cells in Graves' hyperthyroidism and ophthalmopathy (dated 2019 in TCRdb). For the study in its entirety: Peripheral blood was collected at initial diagnosis, before any treatment. In about 6 Graves' hyperthyroidism patients, the study also compared T-cell repertoires from thyroid tissue with T-cell repertoires from blood. A discovery cohort of around 98 patients, 43 with Graves' ophthalmopathy and 55 to 60 with stable Graves' hyperthyroidism, was used to find distinguishing TCR V-J signatures. The paper reports TCR Vbeta CDR3 sequencing of some 140 peripheral blood samples: approximately 41 ophthalmopathy, under 85 hyperthyroidism and 17 progressor patients. Once sampling was done, hyperthyroidism patients were given methimazole at a starting dose of 30 mg daily, whereas ophthalmopathy patients were given high-dose intravenous methylprednisolone. For training and testing, the 80 to 100 patients in the discovery cohort were randomly divided in a 7:3 ratio. Prospective prediction of ophthalmopathy was tested in an independent validation cohort of under 20 hyperthyroidism patients and 17 patients who later progressed to ophthalmopathy. Results and caveats for the whole study, not just this receptor: A 13 V-J signature model separated ophthalmopathy from stable hyperthyroidism, with approximately 87% sensitivity and about 81% specificity in cross-validation and 80%/75% in testing. In validation, the model predicted progression to ophthalmopathy a median of roughly six months before onset, with approximately 68% sensitivity and roughly 79% specificity. Most expanded thyroid clonotypes (frequency above 0.001) were also detected in blood, suggesting blood repertoires may reflect thyroid immune responses. No statistical method was used to fix the sample size in advance, and group allocation was not hidden from the investigators.

Reading from cysteine to phenylalanine, the CDR3 counts 15 amino acids. The sequence is cut down to CDR3 DNA, 45 bases in frame from base 1. Trimming removed 2 bases from V and 6 bases from J, leaving 17 bases between the germline ends. CDR1 and CDR2, looked up from the germline V gene, are MNHEY and SVGAGI. Moderately to severely active disease, a Clinical Activity Score of at least 3, a NOSPECS grade of at least 4, and a duration under 3 months were present in ophthalmopathy patients. Patients with uncontrolled infections, other autoimmune diseases, pregnancy or lactation were excluded. Clinical symptoms, serum thyroxine and TRAb, thyroid ultrasound, and orbital computed tomography formed the basis for the diagnoses. Ficoll-Paque density gradient centrifugation was used to isolate PBMCs from about 9.4 ml of fresh peripheral blood. Trizol reagent was used to extract total RNA, and RNA quality was then checked on an Agilent 2100 Bioanalyzer.

The TCR beta CDR3 regions were amplified from RNA transcripts. For the first round of RT-PCR on the TCR CDR3, the HTBI primer set was used together with the Qiagen OneStep RT-PCR kit. A second multiplex PCR round built the libraries, followed by size selection and purification. The libraries were sequenced on an Illumina HiSeq2000 using paired-end 100 bp reads. On the authors' methods: SOAPnuke was used to process the raw data, throwing out any read that contained adapters or uncalled bases, had a mean Phred below 15, or lacked an exact constant-primer or identifier match. COPE v1.2.5 was used to merge high-quality paired reads, and clonotypes were defined as unique nucleotide sequences. Clonotypes were aligned to IMGT TRBV, TRBD and TRBJ reference segments using MiTCR v1.1. The analysis included only V-J combinations with a frequency above 0.0001, which together covered around 99% of the repertoires. The TCS score was defined as the ratio of F50 (clonal expansion) to E x V (chaos), calculated using BLOSUM62-based TCRdist between CDR3 peptides within each V-J. Welch's t-statistics and random forest reduced roughly 500 V-J features to 10 to 15, which were used in a naive Bayes classifier (R e1071). TCRdb passed the public sequencing reads through fastp at Q25 and MiXCR, retaining productive beta sequences. Entries that share a CDR3 protein sequence are merged under the most common genes and DNA. The V and J calls and clone size come from TCRdb's table, not from the authors' own analysis. The sample data list roughly 240,000 distinct CDR3 sequences, and over 20% of these were observed just once. The top ten hold around 40% of the sample.

Sequences were obtained from blood. This TCR was sampled from a woman aged 40 to 50 with Graves' ophthalmopathy. The chain is assembled from TRBV6-5 and TRBJ2-7; perhaps TRBD1 is the D gene, with 6 bases matching. The base sequence is TGTGCCAGCAGTTACCTACCCCGGACAGAAGGCGAGCAGTACTTC. This is translated as CASSYLPRTEGEQYF.